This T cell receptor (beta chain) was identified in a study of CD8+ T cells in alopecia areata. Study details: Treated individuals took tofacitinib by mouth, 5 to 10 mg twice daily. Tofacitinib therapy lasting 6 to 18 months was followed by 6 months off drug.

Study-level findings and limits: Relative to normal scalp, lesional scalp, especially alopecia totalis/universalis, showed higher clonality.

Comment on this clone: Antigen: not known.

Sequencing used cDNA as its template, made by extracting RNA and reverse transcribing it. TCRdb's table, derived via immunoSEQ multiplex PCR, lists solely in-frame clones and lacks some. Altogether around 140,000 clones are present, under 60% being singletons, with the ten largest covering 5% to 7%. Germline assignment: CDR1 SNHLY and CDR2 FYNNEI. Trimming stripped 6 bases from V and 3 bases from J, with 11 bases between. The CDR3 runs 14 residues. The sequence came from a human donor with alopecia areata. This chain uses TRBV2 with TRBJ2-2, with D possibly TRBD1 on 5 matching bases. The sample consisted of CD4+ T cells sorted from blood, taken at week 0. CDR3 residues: CASRQGTDTGELFF. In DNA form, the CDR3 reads TGTGCCAGCAGGCAGGGCACAGACACCGGGGAGCTGTTTTTT.